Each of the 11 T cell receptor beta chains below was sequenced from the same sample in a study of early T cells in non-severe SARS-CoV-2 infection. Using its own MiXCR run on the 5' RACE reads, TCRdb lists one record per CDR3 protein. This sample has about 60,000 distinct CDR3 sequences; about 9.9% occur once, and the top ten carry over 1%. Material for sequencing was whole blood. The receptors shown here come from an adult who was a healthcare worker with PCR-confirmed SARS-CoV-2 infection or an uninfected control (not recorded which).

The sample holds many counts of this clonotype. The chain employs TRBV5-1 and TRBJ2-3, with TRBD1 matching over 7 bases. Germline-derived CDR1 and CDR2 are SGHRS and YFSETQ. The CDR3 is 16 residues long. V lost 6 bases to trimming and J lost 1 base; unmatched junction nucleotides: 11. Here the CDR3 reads CASTGGQVGGTDTQYF. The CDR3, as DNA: TGCGCCAGCACAGGAGGACAGGTGGGGGGCACAGATACGCAGTATTTT. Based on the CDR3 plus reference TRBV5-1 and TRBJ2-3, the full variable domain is KAGVTQTPRYLIKTRGQQVTLSCSPISGHRSVSWYQQTPGQGLQFLFEYFSETQRNKGNFPGRFSGRQFSNSRSEMNVSTLELGDSALYLCASTGGQVGGTDTQYFGPGTRLTVL.

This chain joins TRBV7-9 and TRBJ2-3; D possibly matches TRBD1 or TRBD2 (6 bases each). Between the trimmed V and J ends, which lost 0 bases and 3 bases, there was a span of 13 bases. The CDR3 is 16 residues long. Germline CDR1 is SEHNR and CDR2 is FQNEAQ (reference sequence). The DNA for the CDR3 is TGTGCCAGCAGCTTAGCTGTAGGGGGGCGGACAGATACGCAGTATTTT. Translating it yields CASSLAVGGRTDTQYF.

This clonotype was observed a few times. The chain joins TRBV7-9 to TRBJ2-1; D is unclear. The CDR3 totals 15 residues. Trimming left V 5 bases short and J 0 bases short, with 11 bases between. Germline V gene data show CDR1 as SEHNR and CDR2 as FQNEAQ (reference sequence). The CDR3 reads CASSPTESSYNEQFF. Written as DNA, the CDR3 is TGTGCCAGCAGCCCGACCGAAAGCTCCTACAATGAGCAGTTCTTC.

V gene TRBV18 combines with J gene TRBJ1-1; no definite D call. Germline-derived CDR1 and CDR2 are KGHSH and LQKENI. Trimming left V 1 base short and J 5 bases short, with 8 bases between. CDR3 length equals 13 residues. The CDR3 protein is CASSPQARTEAFF. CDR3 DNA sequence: TGTGCCAGCTCACCACAGGCGCGGACTGAAGCTTTCTTT.

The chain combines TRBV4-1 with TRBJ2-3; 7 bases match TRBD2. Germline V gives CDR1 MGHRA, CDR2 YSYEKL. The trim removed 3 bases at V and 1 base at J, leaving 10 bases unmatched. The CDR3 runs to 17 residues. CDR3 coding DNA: TGCGCCAGCAGCCATTTTCATAGCGGGTTGGGCACAGATACGCAGTATTTT. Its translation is CASSHFHSGLGTDTQYF.

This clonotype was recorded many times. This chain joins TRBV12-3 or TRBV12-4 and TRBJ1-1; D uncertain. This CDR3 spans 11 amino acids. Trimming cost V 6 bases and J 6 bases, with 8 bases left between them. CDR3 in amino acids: CASRLGPEAFF. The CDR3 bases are TGTGCCAGCAGACTTGGCCCTGAAGCTTTCTTT.

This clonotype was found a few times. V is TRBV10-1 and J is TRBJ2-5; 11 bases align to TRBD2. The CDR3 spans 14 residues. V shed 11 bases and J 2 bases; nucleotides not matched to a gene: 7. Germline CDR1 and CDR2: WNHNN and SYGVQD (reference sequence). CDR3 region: CACPSGGFQETQYF. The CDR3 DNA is TGCGCCTGCCCTAGCGGGGGGTTTCAAGAGACCCAGTACTTC.

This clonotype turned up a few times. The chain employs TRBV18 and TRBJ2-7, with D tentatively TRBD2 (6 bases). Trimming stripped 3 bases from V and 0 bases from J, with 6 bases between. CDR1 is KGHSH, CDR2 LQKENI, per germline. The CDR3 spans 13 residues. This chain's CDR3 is CASSPGGSYEQYV. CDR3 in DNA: TGTGCCAGCTCACCCGGGGGCTCCTACGAGCAGTACGTC.

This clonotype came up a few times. The CDR3 protein is CASSGSLGARTTRVDTQYF. The DNA of the CDR3 is TGTGCCAGCAGTGGATCTTTAGGGGCCCGGACTACCAGAGTTGATACGCAGTATTTT. The genes are TRBV2 and TRBJ2-3, with D possibly TRBD2 on 6 matching bases. Trimming took 4 bases from V and 6 from J, leaving 29 bases between them. The CDR3 is 19 residues long. Germline values: CDR1 SNHLY, CDR2 FYNNEI.

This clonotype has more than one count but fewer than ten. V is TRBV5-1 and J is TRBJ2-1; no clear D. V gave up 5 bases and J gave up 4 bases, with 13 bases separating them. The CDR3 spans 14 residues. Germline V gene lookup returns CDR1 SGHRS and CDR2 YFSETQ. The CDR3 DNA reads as TGCGCCAGCAGGGACCCAGAATCATACAATGAGCAGTTCTTC. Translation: CASRDPESYNEQFF.

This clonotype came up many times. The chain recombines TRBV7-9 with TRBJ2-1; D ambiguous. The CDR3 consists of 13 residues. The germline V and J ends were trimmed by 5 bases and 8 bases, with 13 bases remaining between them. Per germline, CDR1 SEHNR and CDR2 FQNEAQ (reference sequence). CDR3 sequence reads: CASSPDPRDEQFF. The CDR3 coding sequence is TGTGCCAGCAGCCCAGACCCTAGGGATGAGCAGTTCTTC.